This T cell receptor beta chain was recovered during a study of blood T cells in healthy people across ages. This clonotype was counted only a few times. Sample-barcoded 5' priming and a J-beta primer mix drove a second PCR of 7 to 11 cycles. TCRdb passed the 5' RACE reads through MiXCR, listing each CDR3 protein once. The table lists more than 800,000 distinct CDR3 sequences, 45% of them singletons. Sequencing was done on a sample of blood. This TCR came from a woman aged 60-75 years in good health.

The CDR3 spells CASSVGAYSNQPQHF. CDR3 nucleotide sequence: TGTGCCAGCAGCGTGGGGGCGTATAGCAATCAGCCCCAGCATTTT. The V gene is TRBV9, the J gene TRBJ1-5; possibly TRBD1 for D (6 bases). Trimming took 2 bases from V and 0 from J, leaving 9 bases between them. Looked up from germline, CDR1 is SGDLS and CDR2 is YYNGEE. The CDR3 runs 15 residues.